These T cell receptor beta chains were read from a single sample in a study of T cell repertoires in cytomegalovirus infection. TCRdb called the reads again in MiXCR, with one record for every CDR3 protein. The repertoire holds approximately 500,000 distinct CDR3 sequences, with roughly 12% as singletons. Sequenced input: PBMCs. Receptors were obtained from a human donor in good health (CMV status not recorded). Some clones in this sample may be carry-over from other donors' samples. The conserved cysteine and the conserved F or W are not part of the CDR3 here. Fields, in order: V gene, clone size, J gene, CDR3 protein. The size of a clone is reported for some rows only, either as once, few or many, or as a class for expanded clones.

V gene: TRBV19; clone size: few; J gene: TRBJ2-2; CDR3 protein: ASSIDALITGELF
V gene: TRBV5-1; clone size: NA; J gene: TRBJ1-1; CDR3 protein: ASSPDRVLNTEAF
V gene: TRBV2; clone size: many; J gene: TRBJ2-1; CDR3 protein: ASSADMSPYNEQF
V gene: TRBV5-4; clone size: many; J gene: TRBJ1-2; CDR3 protein: ASSLDWLQGDYGYT
V gene: TRBV6-6; clone size: few; J gene: TRBJ2-3; CDR3 protein: ASSYSQGTQY
V gene: TRBV5-4; clone size: many; J gene: TRBJ2-7; CDR3 protein: ASSPPGGNEQY
V gene: TRBV5-5; clone size: many; J gene: TRBJ1-4; CDR3 protein: ASSRAAGAEKLF
V gene: TRBV6-8; clone size: few; J gene: TRBJ1-5; CDR3 protein: ASSYGGEDQPQH
V gene: TRBV10-3; clone size: many; J gene: TRBJ1-2; CDR3 protein: AISESGGRTYGYT
V gene: TRBV28; clone size: many; J gene: TRBJ2-7; CDR3 protein: ASTRTGVDEQY
V gene: TRBV6-6; clone size: many; J gene: TRBJ2-7; CDR3 protein: ASSYWLATASYEQY
V gene: TRBV6-4; clone size: few; J gene: TRBJ2-5; CDR3 protein: ASSDPKDSRTSGRKGEPGTQY
V gene: TRBV12-3/TRBV12-4; clone size: few; J gene: TRBJ1-1; CDR3 protein: ASSFVGQGSTEAF
V gene: TRBV5-1; clone size: NA; J gene: TRBJ1-4; CDR3 protein: ASSITPSGEKLF
V gene: TRBV28; clone size: NA; J gene: TRBJ2-1; CDR3 protein: ASSPRPSGGNEQF
V gene: TRBV10-3; clone size: NA; J gene: TRBJ1-3; CDR3 protein: AISPAQGKNTIY
V gene: TRBV20-1; clone size: NA; J gene: TRBJ2-5; CDR3 protein: SASQEQETQY
V gene: TRBV4-1; clone size: many; J gene: TRBJ2-3; CDR3 protein: ASGGQFTDTQY
V gene: TRBV7-9; clone size: many; J gene: TRBJ2-2; CDR3 protein: ASSAEVATGELF
V gene: TRBV4-2; clone size: NA; J gene: TRBJ1-6; CDR3 protein: ASSQEPSSYNSPLH
V gene: TRBV27; clone size: few; J gene: TRBJ2-6; CDR3 protein: ASSLGALGANVLT
V gene: TRBV27; clone size: many; J gene: TRBJ2-1; CDR3 protein: ASSLTSALYYNEQF
V gene: TRBV7-9; clone size: many; J gene: TRBJ1-2; CDR3 protein: ASSRSSGSNYGYT
V gene: TRBV7-2; clone size: many; J gene: TRBJ2-1; CDR3 protein: ASSSRVGNEQF
V gene: TRBV20-1; clone size: NA; J gene: TRBJ2-5; CDR3 protein: SARGGATGGGGETQY
V gene: TRBV6-4; clone size: NA; J gene: TRBJ2-6; CDR3 protein: ASSGQTSGANVLT
V gene: TRBV20-1; clone size: many; J gene: TRBJ2-7; CDR3 protein: SATAGLAVTVSDYEQY
V gene: TRBV7-2; clone size: many; J gene: TRBJ1-1; CDR3 protein: ASSPGQMNTEAF
V gene: TRBV4-2; clone size: few; J gene: TRBJ2-7; CDR3 protein: ASSHGTALGEQY
V gene: TRBV2; clone size: NA; J gene: TRBJ2-5; CDR3 protein: ASTGSTETQY
V gene: TRBV28; clone size: many; J gene: TRBJ1-2; CDR3 protein: ASSFPGSNYGYT
V gene: TRBV11-2; clone size: many; J gene: TRBJ1-2; CDR3 protein: ASTPAPPGALIYGYT
V gene: TRBV9; clone size: NA; J gene: TRBJ2-3; CDR3 protein: ASSTQTLAGSTDTQY
V gene: TRBV5-1; clone size: NA; J gene: TRBJ1-1; CDR3 protein: ASSLAWQNTEAF
V gene: TRBV6-1; clone size: many; J gene: TRBJ2-3; CDR3 protein: ASSQRTGNTDTQY
V gene: TRBV20-1; clone size: few; J gene: TRBJ1-5; CDR3 protein: SAPSVSNQPQH
V gene: TRBV5-1; clone size: NA; J gene: TRBJ2-4; CDR3 protein: ASSKGLAQNIQY
V gene: TRBV12-3/TRBV12-4; clone size: many; J gene: TRBJ2-1; CDR3 protein: ASSRMGSYNEQF
V gene: TRBV20-1; clone size: few; J gene: TRBJ2-3; CDR3 protein: SAGRLDTDTQY
V gene: TRBV20-1; clone size: many; J gene: TRBJ2-5; CDR3 protein: SANVFRETQY
V gene: TRBV27; clone size: few; J gene: TRBJ2-5; CDR3 protein: ASSLVLGETQY
V gene: TRBV28; clone size: many; J gene: TRBJ1-5; CDR3 protein: ASRTGSYQPQH
V gene: TRBV28; clone size: NA; J gene: TRBJ2-1; CDR3 protein: ASRSYREGTYNEQF
V gene: TRBV20-1; clone size: many; J gene: TRBJ2-1; CDR3 protein: SASESGPGSEQF
V gene: TRBV5-6; clone size: many; J gene: TRBJ2-2; CDR3 protein: ASSLVGGANTGELF